In this sample, the clone carrying this TCR beta chain turned up many times. This record comes from a study of blood T cell repertoires in COVID-19. Study overall: Sample material is recorded as cDNA or gDNA derived from T cells, B-cell-depleted T cells, or PBMCs.

TCRdb's table, derived via immunoSEQ multiplex PCR, lists solely in-frame clones and lacks some. The repertoire includes 260,000 or so clones, about nine tenths of them detected once, and roughly 1.2% sits in the top ten. Trimming cost V 4 bases and J 1 base; bases outside gene matches: 11. This CDR3 is 17 amino acids long. The germline gives CDR1 KGHSH, CDR2 LQKENI. Enrolled through a virtual design, the participants were between roughly 18 and 90 years of age and came from about two dozen US areas. Sample: PBMCs or T cells enriched from blood (not recorded which). V usage is TRBV18 and J usage is TRBJ1-1; 8 bases match TRBD1. This TCR came from a woman aged 40 to 50 with acute COVID-19. As DNA, the CDR3 is TGTGCCAGCTCACTGAGACAGGGGAATAACCCGAACACTGAAGCTTTCTTT. Its protein product is CASSLRQGNNPNTEAFF.